The T cell receptor (beta chain) under discussion was sequenced for a study of T cell responses to AZD1222 COVID-19 vaccine. Worth noting for this clone: The antigen remains undetermined.

Study results and limitations: Reports say nearly half of spike-specific TCRs go after unmutated variant regions. Seropositive AZD1222 recipients at baseline numbered only five or six. Researchers report vaccine-associated CD4 TCRs spanning spike, with dominance at 160-218 and 743-854. Donor demographics were predominantly white British with a female majority; clonal diversity may be underestimated.

The assay was immunoSEQ multiplex PCR, and TCRdb's table has in-frame clones only and misses some. The sample holds over 50,000 clones, about 80% seen once. The input for sequencing was peripheral blood, taken 28 days after the second AZD1222 dose. The clonotype comes from an adult who received the AZD1222 COVID-19 vaccine.

DNA for the CDR3: TGTGCCAGCATCTTAAACACTGAAGCTTTCTTT. Amino acids: CASILNTEAFF. The V call is TRBV27, the J call TRBJ1-1; no clear D gene. The germline V gene has CDR1 MNHEY and CDR2 SMNVEV (reference sequence). V was cut by 7 bases and J by 2 bases, with 5 bases left in between. The CDR3 is 11 residues long.